One and the same sample provided the 24 T cell receptor beta chains below, sequenced in a study of neurological immune-mediated disorders. TCRdb re-derived calls from the 5' RACE reads in MiXCR, one entry per CDR3 protein. The sample consists of some 83,000 distinct CDR3 sequences, about 2.5% of them appearing once. The sequencing input was PBMCs. Receptors were obtained from a woman aged 25 to 39 with multiple sclerosis.

This clonotype was seen at least ten times. CDR3 protein: CASSTHVGQGNGYTF. The CDR3 coding sequence is TGTGCCAGTAGTACCCACGTGGGACAGGGTAATGGCTACACCTTC. The rearrangement links TRBV19 to TRBJ1-2; 9 bases are shared with TRBD1. V shed 4 bases and J 6 bases; nucleotides not matched to a gene: 9. The CDR3 has 15 amino acids. Per the germline V gene, CDR1 is LNHDA and CDR2 is SQIVND (reference sequence).

In its sample, this clonotype was seen many times. V gene TRBV5-1 combines with J gene TRBJ2-5; D not resolved. Deletions cut 5 bases from V and 5 bases from J, with 10 bases between. Germline V gene sequence: CDR1 SGHRS, CDR2 YFSETQ. CDR3 length: 12 residues. CDR3 sequence reads: CASSYPKETQYF. In DNA, the CDR3 is TGCGCCAGCAGTTACCCTAAGGAGACCCAGTACTTC.

This clonotype has just a few counts. For the CDR3, the DNA is TGTGCCAGCAGTGTACTAGCGGGAGTAAGCGGGGAGCTGTTTTTT. Its protein is CASSVLAGVSGELFF. The rearrangement uses TRBV6-4 and TRBJ2-2; 11 nucleotides agree with TRBD2. The CDR3 is 15 residues long. V dropped 4 bases and J dropped 7; count of bases not matched to a gene: 5. Germline CDR1 reads MRHNA; CDR2 reads SNTAGT.

Details on this clonotype: A read error may explain this, as a much larger clone is one base away. This chain connects TRBV6-2 or TRBV6-3 to TRBJ1-5, with D perhaps matching TRBD1 (6 bases). The length of the CDR3 is 19 residues. The germline V gene encodes CDR1 MNHEY and CDR2 SVGEGT. This CDR3 reads CASSYSNREVIVSNQHQHF. The DNA for the CDR3 is TGTGCCAGCAGTTACTCTAACAGGGAAGTGATTGTGAGCAATCAGCACCAGCATTTT.

This clonotype showed up many times. The rearrangement links TRBV14 to TRBJ2-7; 10 bases agree with TRBD1. The trim removed 5 bases at V and 1 base at J, leaving 11 bases unmatched. The CDR3 totals 17 residues. Germline CDR1 reads SGHDN; CDR2 reads FVKESK. DNA for the CDR3: TGTGCCAGCAGCGATCGACCAGGGACAGGGGTTTCCTACGAGCAGTACTTC. This sequence encodes CASSDRPGTGVSYEQYF. The whole variable domain, remainder taken from reference TRBV14 and TRBJ2-7, is EAGVTQFPSHSVIEKGQTVTLRCDPISGHDNLYWYRRVMGKEIKFLLHFVKESKQDESGMPNNRFLAERTGGTYSTLKVQPAELEDSGVYFCASSDRPGTGVSYEQYFGPGTRLTVT.

This clonotype was recorded many times. The CDR3 sequence: CASSEDRSADTQYF. CDR3 in DNA: TGTGCCAGCAGTGAGGACAGGTCAGCAGATACGCAGTATTTT. The chain has TRBV2 and TRBJ2-3; TRBD1 agrees at 7 bases. The V gene's germline CDR1 is SNHLY and CDR2 FYNNEI. The length of the CDR3 is 14 residues. V trimming: 3 bases; J trimming: 4 bases; junction bases outside the gene matches: 4.

This clonotype was seen at least ten times. The V call is TRBV7-9, the J call TRBJ2-1; 13 bases line up with TRBD2. Trimming at V came to 4 bases and at J to 0 bases, leaving 3 bases not matched to a gene. Germline V gene lookup returns CDR1 SEHNR and CDR2 FQNEAQ (reference sequence). This CDR3 contains 17 residues. This chain's CDR3 is CASSSTSGRASYNEQFF. The CDR3 DNA sequence: TGTGCCAGCAGCTCCACTAGCGGGAGGGCCTCCTACAATGAGCAGTTCTTC.

This clonotype was seen repeatedly, ten times or more. The genes are TRBV5-5 and TRBJ2-5; D is uncertain. This CDR3 is 14 amino acids long. The germline V gene has CDR1 SGHKS and CDR2 YYEKEE (reference sequence). The V gene lost 4 bases and the J gene lost 2 bases, with 12 bases spanning the gap. The CDR3 reads CASSDPGPQETQYF. CDR3 coding DNA: TGTGCCAGCAGCGACCCGGGCCCACAAGAGACCCAGTACTTC.

This clonotype was picked up many times. The V and J genes are TRBV20-1 and TRBJ2-2, with 15 bases identical to TRBD2. Germline CDR1 is DFQATT and CDR2 is SNEGSKA (reference sequence). Trimming cost V 4 bases and J 5 bases; bases outside gene matches: 14. The CDR3 runs to 19 residues. CDR3 sequence: CSAKYPPGTSGRRTGELFF. The DNA of the CDR3 is TGCAGTGCTAAATATCCTCCCGGGACTAGCGGGAGGAGAACCGGGGAGCTGTTTTTT.

This clonotype was counted ten times or more. J is TRBJ1-1 and V is TRBV6-2 or TRBV6-3; D gene uncertain. This CDR3 comprises 12 residues. Germline values: CDR1 MNHEY, CDR2 SVGEGT. V gave up 2 bases and J gave up 3 bases, with 4 bases separating them. As DNA, the CDR3 is TGTGCCAGCAGTTACGATGACACTGAAGCTTTCTTT. This codes for CASSYDDTEAFF.

This clonotype has at least ten counts. The chain combines TRBV12-3 or TRBV12-4 with TRBJ2-1; D possibly corresponds to TRBD2 (6 bases). The CDR3 spans 18 residues. Trimming took off 0 bases at V and 0 bases at J, with 15 bases between the two ends. CDR3 protein: CASSLAGTYKSSYNEQFF. The CDR3, as DNA: TGTGCCAGCAGTTTAGCGGGGACTTACAAGAGCTCCTACAATGAGCAGTTCTTC.

This clonotype was counted at least ten times. The chain links TRBV20-1 to TRBJ2-7; 11 bases agree with TRBD2. From germline, CDR1 is DFQATT and CDR2 SNEGSKA (reference sequence). The CDR3 is 14 residues long. Trimming took 5 bases from V and 0 from J; bases not matched to a gene: 3. The CDR3 DNA is TGCAGTGCTGGCACTAGCGGGAGCTCCTACGAGCAGTACTTC. Translating it yields CSAGTSGSSYEQYF.

This clonotype was recorded at least ten times. The chain uses TRBV20-1 and TRBJ1-4; D is ambiguous. There are 15 residues in the CDR3. Germline assignment: CDR1 DFQATT and CDR2 SNEGSKA (reference sequence). Trimming left V 3 bases short and J 10 bases short, with 21 bases between. The CDR3 DNA reads TGCAGTGCTAGTTCGGCCGGCGGCGTTGATGGAAAACTGTTTTTT. Protein: CSASSAGGVDGKLFF.

The sample holds many counts of this clonotype. V gene TRBV5-1 combines with J gene TRBJ1-1; D is ambiguous. The germline CDR1 and CDR2 sequences are SGHRS and YFSETQ. Trimming cost V 6 bases and J 1 base, with 10 bases left between them. There are 13 residues in the CDR3. Written as DNA, the CDR3 is TGCGCCAGCATAGGACCCCAGAACACTGAAGCTTTCTTT. Its translation: CASIGPQNTEAFF.

In this sample, this clonotype turned up many times. The rearrangement uses TRBV29-1 and TRBJ1-2; no reliable D call. The CDR3 has 10 amino acids. Trimming removed 6 bases from V and 8 bases from J, with 10 bases in between. CDR1 is SQVTM, CDR2 ANQGSEA, per germline. The CDR3 protein is CSVPHMGYTF. CDR3 DNA sequence: TGCAGCGTGCCCCATATGGGCTACACCTTC.

There are many counts of this clonotype. The chain joins TRBV27 to TRBJ2-7, with 7 nucleotides matching TRBD1. The CDR3 sequence is 17 residues long. The V gene's germline CDR1 is MNHEY and CDR2 SMNVEV (reference sequence). V lost 3 bases to trimming and J lost 3 bases; unmatched junction nucleotides: 14. CDR3 residues: CASSFKVPHGTVYEQYF. The CDR3 coding sequence is TGTGCCAGCAGTTTTAAGGTCCCGCATGGGACAGTCTACGAGCAGTACTTC.

This clonotype was recorded many times. The chain links TRBV7-2 to TRBJ2-7; maybe TRBD2 (5 bases). Deletions cut 2 bases from V and 1 base from J, with 9 bases between. CDR1 is SGHTA, CDR2 FQGNSA, per germline. The CDR3 contains 14 residues. This CDR3 is CASSLQRRSYEQYF. Written as DNA, the CDR3 is TGTGCCAGCAGCTTACAGCGGAGGTCCTACGAGCAGTACTTC.

This clonotype was counted at least ten times. This sequence joins TRBV14 and TRBJ1-1; the D is unclear. Trimming shortened V by 1 base and J by 2 bases, and 8 bases separated the two germline ends. The germline V gene encodes CDR1 SGHDN and CDR2 FVKESK. The CDR3 has 14 amino acids. The CDR3 nucleotides read TGTGCCAGCAGCCAAGTCGGGGTTAACACTGAAGCTTTCTTT. The encoded protein is CASSQVGVNTEAFF.

Many counts were recorded for this clonotype. This chain joins TRBV5-6 and TRBJ2-3; D unresolved. There are 14 residues in the CDR3. Looked up from germline, CDR1 is SGHDT and CDR2 is YYEEEE. V was cut by 6 bases and J by 2 bases, with 13 bases left in between. The CDR3 coding sequence is TGTGCCAGCAACATTTACGGTTCCACAGATACGCAGTATTTT. It translates to CASNIYGSTDTQYF.

This clonotype showed up many times. J is TRBJ2-7 and V is TRBV4-3, with a weak D call TRBD1 (7 bases). The ends were cut back, 3 bases at V and 6 bases at J, with 15 bases in the middle. The CDR3 contains 14 residues. Germline CDR1 is LGHNA and CDR2 is YSLEER. This CDR3 reads CASSQRDRRGEQYF. In nucleotides, the CDR3 is TGCGCCAGCAGCCAGCGGGACAGACGGGGCGAGCAGTACTTC.

In its sample, this clonotype was seen many times. V gene TRBV10-1 combines with J gene TRBJ2-3, with TRBD1 matching 9 bases. Germline V gives CDR1 WNHNN, CDR2 SYGVQD (reference sequence). Losses at the gene ends were 4 bases for V and 5 bases for J; bases not matched to a gene: 4. The CDR3 runs to 14 residues. The DNA of the CDR3 is TGCGCCAGCAGTGTGGGACAGGGTCAAGATACGCAGTATTTT. Translated: CASSVGQGQDTQYF.

The table lists this clonotype with many counts. This chain links TRBV6-5 with TRBJ2-3; D remains unclear. The CDR3 has 15 amino acids. Trimming removed 1 base at V and 2 bases at J, with 10 bases between. Looked up from germline, CDR1 is MNHEY and CDR2 is SVGAGI. The CDR3 loop reads CASSYLGDPTDTQYF. The CDR3 DNA sequence: TGTGCCAGCAGTTACTTGGGTGACCCCACAGATACGCAGTATTTT.

This clonotype has more than one count but fewer than ten. A read error may explain this, as a much larger clone is one base away. The chain employs TRBV6-6 and TRBJ2-1; no clear D gene. Germline loops: CDR1 MNHNY, CDR2 SVGAGI (reference sequence). The CDR3 loop spans 17 amino acids. V was clipped by 6 bases and J by 0 bases, with 18 bases between them. CDR3 nucleotide sequence: TGTGCCAGCAGCCGTCCCATACAAACCAGCTCCTACAATGAGCAGTTCTTC. Translation gives CASSRPIQTSSYNEQFF.

This clonotype was detected ten times or more. This chain links TRBV18 with TRBJ2-4; unclear D gene. CDR3 length equals 15 residues. Germline V gene lookup returns CDR1 KGHSH and CDR2 LQKENI. V lost 3 bases and J 3 bases, leaving 12 bases between the germline ends. CDR3 in DNA: TGTGCCAGCTCACCCCCCCCCGCAGTCAAAAACATTCAGTACTTC. This translates into CASSPPPAVKNIQYF.